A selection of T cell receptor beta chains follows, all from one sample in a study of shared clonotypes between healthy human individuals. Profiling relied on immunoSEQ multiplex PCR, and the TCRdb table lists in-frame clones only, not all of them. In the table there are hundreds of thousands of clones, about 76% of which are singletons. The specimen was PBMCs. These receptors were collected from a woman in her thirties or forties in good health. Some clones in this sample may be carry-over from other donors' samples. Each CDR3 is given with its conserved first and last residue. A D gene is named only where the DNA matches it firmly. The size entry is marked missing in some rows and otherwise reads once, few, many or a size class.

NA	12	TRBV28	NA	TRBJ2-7	TGTGCCAGCAGCCTCCTCTCCTACGAGCAGTACTTC	CASSLLSYEQYF
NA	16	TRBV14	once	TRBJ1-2	TGTGCCAGCAGCCAAGAAAGGTATGGAGGAAACTATGGCTACGCCTTC	CASSQERYGGNYGYAF
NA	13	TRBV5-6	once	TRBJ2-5	TGTGCCAGCAGCGCCGACAGGCAAGAGACCCAGTACTTC	CASSADRQETQYF
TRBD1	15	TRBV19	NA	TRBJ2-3	TGTGCCAGTAGTGCCACAGGGGCGGGCACAGATACGCAGTATTTT	CASSATGAGTDTQYF
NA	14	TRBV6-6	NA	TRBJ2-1	TGTGCCAGCTCCCCCCGGGAGCGCTACAATGAGCAGTTCTTC	CASSPRERYNEQFF
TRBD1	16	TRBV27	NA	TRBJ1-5	TGTGCCAGCAGGCACCGGGACAGGGATCCTCATCAGCCCCAGCATTTT	CASRHRDRDPHQPQHF
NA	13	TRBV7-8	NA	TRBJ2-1	TGTGCCAGCAGCCCCCAGTCCTACAATGAGCAGTTCTTC	CASSPQSYNEQFF
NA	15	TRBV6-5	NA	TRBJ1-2	TGTGCCAGCAGTTTACAAGGGACGGCTAACTATGGCTACACCTTC	CASSLQGTANYGYTF
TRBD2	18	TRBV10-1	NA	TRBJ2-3	TGCGCCAGCAGTTCCAACCCAGGACTAGCGGGAGCGTCGGATACGCAGTATTTT	CASSSNPGLAGASDTQYF
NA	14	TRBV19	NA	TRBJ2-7	TGTGCCAGTAGTATGGGCCAGGGGTTCTACGAGCGGTACTTC	CASSMGQGFYERYF
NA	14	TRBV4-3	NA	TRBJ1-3	TGCGCCAGCAGCCAAGAAGTCGGTGGAAACACCATATATTTT	CASSQEVGGNTIYF
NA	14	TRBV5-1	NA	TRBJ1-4	TGCGCCAGCAGCCCAGGCCAGGGGTACGAAAAACTGTTTTTT	CASSPGQGYEKLFF
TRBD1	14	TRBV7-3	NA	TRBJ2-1	TGTGCCAGCAGCTTAGGGACAGGGTCGAGTGAGCAGTTCTTC	CASSLGTGSSEQFF
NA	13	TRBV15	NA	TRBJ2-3	TGTGCCACCAGCAGAGGGTCCCCTAAAGGACTGTATTTT	CATSRGSPKGLYF
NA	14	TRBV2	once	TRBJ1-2	TGTGCCACCTCCGCGACTACCTGGACGGGGGGCTACACCTTC	CATSATTWTGGYTF
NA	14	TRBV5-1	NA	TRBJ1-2	TGCGCCAGCAGCTTGGGGGCAGGATGGGATGGCTACACCTTC	CASSLGAGWDGYTF
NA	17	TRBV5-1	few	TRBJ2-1	TGCGCCAGCAGCACCTATCCGGGACGCAGCTCCTACAATGAGCAGTTCTTC	CASSTYPGRSSYNEQFF
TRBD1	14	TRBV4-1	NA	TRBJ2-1	TGCGCCAGCAGCCATCGGACAGGGGACAATGAGCAGTTCTTC	CASSHRTGDNEQFF
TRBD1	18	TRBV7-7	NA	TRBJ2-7	TGTGCCAGCAGGTGGACAGGGGTACGGAAAGGGTATAACTACGAGCAGTACTTC	CASRWTGVRKGYNYEQYF
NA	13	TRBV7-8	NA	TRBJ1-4	TGTGCCAGCAGCCAGGGCAGGTTCGAAAAACTGTTTTTT	CASSQGRFEKLFF
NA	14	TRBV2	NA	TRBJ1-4	TGTGCCAGCAGTTTCCGGGCTGGCGGAGAAAAACTGTTTTTT	CASSFRAGGEKLFF
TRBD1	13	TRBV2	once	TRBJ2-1	TGTGCCCCGGGACAGGGGATCTTCGATGAGCAGTTCTTC	CAPGQGIFDEQFF
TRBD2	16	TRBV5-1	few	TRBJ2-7	TGCGCCAGCAGCCCTGGGGGGACTAGCGGCGGGCACGAGCAGTACTTC	CASSPGGTSGGHEQYF
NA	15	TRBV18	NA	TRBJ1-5	TGTGCCAGCTCACCAAGCAACGTTCGGTATCAGCCCCAGCATTTT	CASSPSNVRYQPQHF
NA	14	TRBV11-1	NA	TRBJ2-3	TGTGCCAGTCAGGGATTAGGGAGCACAGATACGCAGTATTTT	CASQGLGSTDTQYF
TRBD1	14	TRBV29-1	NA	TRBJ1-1	TGCAGCGTAGTAAAGGGGGCGCCGGACACTGAAGCTTTCTTT	CSVVKGAPDTEAFF
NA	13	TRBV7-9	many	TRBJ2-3	TGTGCCAGCAGCTCCCGGGGCCCCGATACGCAGTATTTT	CASSSRGPDTQYF
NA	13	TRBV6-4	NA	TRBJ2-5	TGTGCCAGCAGTGTCCTACTAGGGCAGACCCAGTACTTC	CASSVLLGQTQYF
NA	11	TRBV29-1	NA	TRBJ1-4	TGCAGCGTTAGTAGTGAAGAAAAACTGTTTTTT	CSVSSEEKLFF
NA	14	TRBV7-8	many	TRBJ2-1	TGTGCCACCAGAAAGGATCGCTCCTACAATGAGCAGTTCTTC	CATRKDRSYNEQFF
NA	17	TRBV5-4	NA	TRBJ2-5	TGTGCCAGCAGCGATCACTCGGGCGGAGGGTGGGGGTCGACCCAGTACTTC	CASSDHSGGGWGSTQYF
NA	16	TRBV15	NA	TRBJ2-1	TGTGCCACCAGCAGAGAGGCCAGGGGGGTAGACAATGAGCAGTTCTTC	CATSREARGVDNEQFF
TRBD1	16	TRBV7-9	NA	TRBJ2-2	TGTGCCAGCAGCTCCACCGGGACAGGGGCTAGCGGGGAGCTGTTTTTT	CASSSTGTGASGELFF
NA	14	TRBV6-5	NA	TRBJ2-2	TGTGCCAGCAGTTCCGCAACTAGATCCGGGGAGCTGTTTTTT	CASSSATRSGELFF
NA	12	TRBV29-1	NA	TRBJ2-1	TGCAGCGTTGAAGAGTTACAGGAATTACAGTTCTTC	CSVEELQELQFF
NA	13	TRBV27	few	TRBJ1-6	TGTGCCAGCAGTGGCAGTTATAATTCACCCCTCCACTTT	CASSGSYNSPLHF
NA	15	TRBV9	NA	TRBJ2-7	TGTGCCAGCAGCGTAGACCCCTCAAGAACCTACGAGCAGTACTTC	CASSVDPSRTYEQYF
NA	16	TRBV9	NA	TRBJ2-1	TGTGCCAGCAGCGGGGCCGGGTCCACTCCCTACAATGAGCAGTTCTTC	CASSGAGSTPYNEQFF
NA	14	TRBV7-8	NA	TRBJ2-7	TGTGCCAGCAGCTTAGCGCTGGGAGGCTACGAGCAGTACTTC	CASSLALGGYEQYF
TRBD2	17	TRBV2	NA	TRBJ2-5	TGTGCCAGCAGTGGAGGAAGGAAGCGGGAGGGGGGAGAGACCCAGTACTTC	CASSGGRKREGGETQYF
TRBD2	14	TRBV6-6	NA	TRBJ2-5	TGTGCCAGCAGTCCCCCGGGGGGAGGAGAGACCCAGTACTTC	CASSPPGGGETQYF
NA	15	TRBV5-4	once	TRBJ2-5	TGTGCCAGCAGCTTGGTCGGGACCGGTAAAGAGACCCAGTACTTC	CASSLVGTGKETQYF
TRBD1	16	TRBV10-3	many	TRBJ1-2	TGTGCCATCAGTGACAAAGTTGCGACAGGGGACTATGGCTACACCTTC	CAISDKVATGDYGYTF
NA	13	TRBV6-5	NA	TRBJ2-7	TGTGCCAGCGGTCGGGAGAGCTCCTACGAGCAGTACTTC	CASGRESSYEQYF
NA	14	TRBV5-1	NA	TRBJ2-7	TGCGCCAGCTCAGGACAAGCGGATTCCTACGAGCAGTACTTC	CASSGQADSYEQYF
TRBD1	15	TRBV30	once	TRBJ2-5	TGTGCCTGGAGTACCCAGACAGGGCCCCAAGAGACCCAGTACTTC	CAWSTQTGPQETQYF
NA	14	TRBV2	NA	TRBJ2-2	TGTGCCAGCAGTATAAAGACAGTCACCGGGGAGCTGTTTTTT	CASSIKTVTGELFF
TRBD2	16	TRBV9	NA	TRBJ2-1	TGTGCCAGCAGCGCCTGGACTAGCGGGAGGGCTGGGGAGCAGTTCTTC	CASSAWTSGRAGEQFF
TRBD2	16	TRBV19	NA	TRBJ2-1	TGTGCCAGTAAGGATGGCGGGAGGGGTGACGACAATGAGCAGTTCTTC	CASKDGGRGDDNEQFF
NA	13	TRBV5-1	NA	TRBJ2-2	TGCGCCAGCACCCTGGAGGGCACCGGGGAGCTGTTTTTT	CASTLEGTGELFF
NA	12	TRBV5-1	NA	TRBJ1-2	TGCGCCAGCAGCGAAGGGGCTGGAGGCTACACCTTC	CASSEGAGGYTF